Reported below is one T cell receptor beta chain. What this receptor recognizes is not known. No base-level quality is on record; no much larger clone is a single base apart. One collaborating source in Seattle enrolled patients during active infection and followed them longitudinally through the course of disease. Collaborating institutions collected whole blood in K2EDTA tubes following their own protocols. For TCRbeta analysis, collaborators shipped samples in one of three forms: frozen whole blood, isolated PBMCs, or DNA extracted from either of those sample types. CDR1 and CDR2 (LGHDT, YNNKEL) derive from the germline V gene (reference sequence). Reading from cysteine to phenylalanine, the CDR3 counts 14 amino acids. Only the CDR3 region is kept as DNA, spanning 42 bases read in frame from base 1. Between the V and J ends, shortened by 2 bases and 4 bases respectively, the junction contains 11 bases.

The sample is drawn from a study of blood T cell repertoires in COVID-19 (dated by TCRdb to 2020 to 2022). Describing the broader study: Samples from collaborators originated in the United States, Italy and Spain and spanned both the acute and convalescent phases of COVID-19. The prospective study material was composed of cDNA or gDNA derived from T cells, B-cell-depleted T cells, or PBMCs. Subjects who had been exposed to COVID-19, were actively infected with it, or had recovered from it provided the deeply sampled blood TCRbeta repertoires that made up the dataset. The repertoires were made available in a free public database intended to serve as a resource for research on the immune response to SARS-CoV-2. The samples were drawn from two sources: the first 160 participants of the ongoing ImmuneRACE study, and 1,000 to 1,500 subjects contributed by 6 global collaborators. Sample metadata almost always included a de-identified subject ID, COVID-19 status, age in years and sex. Where available, HLA class I and class II types were taken from metadata supplied by the sample provider and were not determined by assay-based typing.

TCRbeta CDR3 regions were amplified from genomic DNA using the immunoSEQ Assay, a bias-controlled multiplex PCR. Per the source publication's procedure: The number of nucleated cells in each sample was estimated from the amplification of reference gene primers within the assay. Sequence reads were collapsed and filtered to measure the absolute abundance of every unique TCRbeta CDR3 rearrangement. For each sample, productive Simpson clonality was calculated as the square root of Simpson's diversity index across productive rearrangements. TCRdb re-hosts the immuneACCESS table, in-frame sequences only. Its copies lack some clones; in the studies checked, an unresolved V gene accounts for under half of them, and the cause for the rest is not known. The V and J calls and the clone size are those of that table, but D and trimming were determined from the DNA. The sample table holds about 150,000 clones, of which 75% to 85% were seen once. The leading ten clones occupy about 5% of the sample.

Results the study describes overall, beyond this receptor: The amount of clinical and demographic metadata varied by source and participant and was provided uncurated.

This sequence uses TRBV3-1 (or the pseudogene TRBV3-2) and TRBJ1-1; no D segment can be confidently identified. The specimen sequenced was peripheral blood. The receptor was derived from a woman in her 70s with COVID-19, enrolled during active disease. Here the CDR3 is given as CASSQRGIGTEAFF. The sequenced DNA is TGTGCCAGCAGCCAACGAGGGATAGGCACTGAAGCTTTCTTT.